This T cell receptor beta chain is drawn from a study of cytomegalovirus exposure and HLA in healthy donors. Study findings and constraints: Rates of TCR association differed by HLA locus in a later analysis, with DRB1 highest and HLA-C lowest.

Germline trimming cut 0 bases from V and 8 bases from J; bases unmatched to any gene: 12. CDR3 length: 17 residues. Germline lookup yields CDR1 LNHDA and CDR2 SQIVND (reference sequence). On this clone: Its antigen is not identified.

The PCR ran on 60 Vbeta and 13 Jbeta primers. Sequencing was performed with immunoSEQ multiplex PCR; in TCRdb, only in-frame clones are kept and a portion is missing. The sample gives some 180,000 clones, 82% of which show up once; over 1.5% is in the top ten. Source material: PBMCs. The clonotype comes from a man aged 40-49 years in good health and CMV-seronegative. This chain joins TRBV19 and TRBJ2-1; 8 nucleotides agree with TRBD1. CDR3 protein: CASSIDTAGTGKDEQFF. In DNA form, the CDR3 reads TGTGCCAGTAGTATAGATACGGCCGGGACAGGTAAGGATGAGCAGTTCTTC.